This paragraph reports one TCR beta chain. V was clipped by 5 bases and J by 0 bases; unmatched bases: 3. The CDR3 spans 15 residues. The germline CDR1 and CDR2 sequences are LNHDA and SQIVND (reference sequence). These data are taken from a study of glioma-infiltrating T cells after dendritic cell vaccination. Study as a whole: Treatment, given 2003 to 2012, was autologous tumor lysate-pulsed dendritic cell vaccination.

TCRdb's table, derived via immunoSEQ multiplex PCR, lists solely in-frame clones and lacks some. Among approximately 100,000 clones listed, around 80% were seen once. V is TRBV19 and J is TRBJ2-7; 11 bases align to TRBD1. The source material was blood, sampled before dendritic cell vaccination. This receptor was obtained from a human donor with glioblastoma. CDR3 sequence (DNA): TGTGCCAGTAGTGTCGGGACAGGGGGCTCCTACGAGCAGTACTTC. This encodes CASSVGTGGSYEQYF.